The 25 T cell receptor beta chains reported below all come from one sample, sequenced in a study of blood T cell repertoires in COVID-19. The assay was immunoSEQ multiplex PCR, and TCRdb's table has in-frame clones only and misses some. In the table there are about 350,000 clones, roughly 90% of which are singletons. Material: peripheral blood. Receptors originate from an older woman with COVID-19, enrolled during active disease.

V and J are TRBV7-9 and TRBJ2-3, with 7 bases identical to TRBD2. CDR3 size: 12 residues. After removal of 10 bases from V and 2 bases from J, the junction contained 3 bases not matched to a gene. Germline CDR1 is SEHNR and CDR2 is FQNEAQ (reference sequence). For the CDR3, the DNA is TGTGCCACAGGACTAGACACAGATACGCAGTATTTT. Its protein is CATGLDTDTQYF.

The chain has TRBV12-5 and TRBJ2-2; D possibly corresponds to TRBD1 (5 bases). CDR1 is LGHNT, CDR2 FRNRAP, per germline. This CDR3 region has 17 residues. V was cut by 4 bases and J by 0 bases, with 15 bases left in between. This CDR3 reads CASGSPQWGANTGELFF. CDR3 in DNA: TGTGCTAGTGGTTCCCCGCAGTGGGGCGCGAACACCGGGGAGCTGTTTTTT.

The CDR3 region is CASSYSTGTGLDTQYF. CDR3 sequence (DNA): TGTGCCAGCAGTTACTCTACCGGGACAGGGCTGGATACGCAGTATTTT. The chain has TRBV6-5 and TRBJ2-3; 9 bases line up with TRBD1. The V and J ends lost 0 bases and 6 bases, in that order; junction bases with no gene match: 7. The CDR3 extends over 16 amino acids. Germline assignment: CDR1 MNHEY and CDR2 SVGAGI.

The gene calls are TRBV5-4 and TRBJ2-1; D is perhaps TRBD1 (5 bases). Germline V gene lookup returns CDR1 SGHNT and CDR2 YYREEE (reference sequence). The CDR3 contains 15 residues. The germline V and J ends were trimmed by 5 bases and 1 base, with 13 bases remaining between them. In nucleotides, the CDR3 is TGTGCCAGCAGTCGGTCGACAGTGTCCTACAATGAGCAGTTCTTC. Its protein is CASSRSTVSYNEQFF.

V is TRBV6-2 or TRBV6-3 and J is TRBJ2-7, with 7 bases aligning to TRBD1. After removal of 4 bases from V and 6 bases from J, the junction contained 6 bases not matched to a gene. The germline CDR1 and CDR2 sequences are MNHEY and SVGEGT. CDR3 size: 13 residues. The CDR3 region is CASSSPGQAEQYF. In DNA form, the CDR3 reads TGTGCCAGCAGTTCGCCCGGACAGGCCGAGCAGTACTTC.

In this sample, this clone turned up once. The rearrangement links TRBV10-3 to TRBJ2-7; TRBD1 might be the D (6 bases). CDR3 size: 14 residues. The germline V gene has CDR1 ENHRY and CDR2 SYGVKD. Trimming left V 1 base short and J 5 bases short, with 12 bases between. The CDR3 sequence: CAISELTGAHEQYF. CDR3 nucleotide sequence: TGTGCCATCAGTGAGTTGACAGGCGCCCACGAGCAGTACTTC.

The chain couples TRBV10-3 to TRBJ1-5; D might be TRBD1 (6 bases). This CDR3 is built from 15 residues. The germline gives CDR1 ENHRY, CDR2 SYGVKD. Trimming took off 2 bases at V and 4 bases at J, with 12 bases between the two ends. The CDR3 nucleotides read TGTGCCATCAGTGAGGCCGGGACAAGGAATCAGCCCCAGCATTTT. Its protein is CAISEAGTRNQPQHF.

The chain uses TRBV5-6 and TRBJ2-6; TRBD2 agrees at 7 bases. From germline, CDR1 is SGHDT and CDR2 YYEEEE. Trimming took 2 bases from V and 2 from J; bases not matched to a gene: 1. The CDR3 length is 15 residues. The CDR3 DNA sequence: TGTGCCAGCAGCTTCGGGGGGACTGGGGCCAACGTCCTGACTTTC. Translating gives CASSFGGTGANVLTF.

The chain carries TRBV18 and TRBJ1-2; maybe TRBD1 (6 bases). This CDR3 is built from 14 residues. The V gene's germline CDR1 is KGHSH and CDR2 LQKENI. Trimming stripped 5 bases from V and 8 bases from J, with 18 bases between. The CDR3 loop reads CASSSARGVKGYTF. The CDR3 DNA reads as TGTGCCAGCTCATCGGCCAGGGGAGTCAAAGGCTACACCTTC.

V usage is TRBV11-2 and J usage is TRBJ2-7; a weak D match, TRBD2 (6 bases). The germline V and J ends were trimmed by 5 bases and 3 bases, with 17 bases remaining between them. There are 15 residues in the CDR3. Germline values: CDR1 SGHAT, CDR2 FQNNGV. The CDR3 coding sequence is TGTGCCAGCAGCCCGAAGACGGGGGTAAGCTACGAGCAGTACTTC. Encoded protein: CASSPKTGVSYEQYF.

This clone appeared once. This chain uses TRBV27 with TRBJ1-2; 10 bases agree with TRBD1. The CDR3 contains 17 residues. Germline V CDR1 and CDR2: MNHEY, SMNVEV (reference sequence). V dropped 3 bases and J dropped 4; count of bases not matched to a gene: 11. The CDR3 loop reads CASSFIYTRDRGYGYTF. DNA of the CDR3: TGTGCCAGCAGTTTTATTTACACCCGGGACAGGGGCTATGGCTACACCTTC.

This chain connects TRBV6-5 to TRBJ2-3; 11 bases align to TRBD1. This CDR3 spans 15 amino acids. The J segment lost 6 bases and the V segment lost 1 base, leaving 3 bases of the junction unmatched. Per the germline V gene, CDR1 is MNHEY and CDR2 is SVGAGI. The CDR3, as DNA: TGTGCCAGCAGTTACTATGGACAGGGGGCGGATACGCAGTATTTT. It translates to CASSYYGQGADTQYF.

The V gene is TRBV4-1, the J gene TRBJ2-6; D gene ambiguous. V lost 2 bases and J 13 bases, leaving 12 bases between the germline ends. This CDR3 is 13 amino acids long. Germline V gives CDR1 MGHRA, CDR2 YSYEKL. This CDR3 reads CASSQPGVEVLTF. CDR3 in DNA: TGCGCCAGCAGCCAACCCGGAGTGGAGGTCCTGACTTTC.

This clone came up once. This chain connects TRBV19 to TRBJ1-2; 9 bases map to TRBD1. This CDR3 has 14 residues. The J segment lost 3 bases and the V segment lost 8 bases, leaving 7 bases of the junction unmatched. Looked up from germline, CDR1 is LNHDA and CDR2 is SQIVND (reference sequence). The CDR3 nucleotides read TGTGCCAGTCTACAGGGGGCGCGAGACTATGGCTACACCTTC. Translated, it gives CASLQGARDYGYTF.

This clone was seen once. The chain combines TRBV7-9 with TRBJ2-5, with TRBD2 identical over 11 bases. Germline V lookup: CDR1 SEHNR, CDR2 FQNEAQ (reference sequence). The ends lost 1 base at V and 3 bases at J; junction bases unmatched: 4. The CDR3 runs 16 residues. CDR3 nucleotides: TGTGCCAGCAGCTTAGGGCTAGCGGGGGGTGAAGAGACCCAGTACTTC. Translated: CASSLGLAGGEETQYF.

The rearrangement joins TRBV13 to TRBJ1-1, with D uncertain. Germline V gene data show CDR1 as PRHDT and CDR2 as FYEKMQ (reference sequence). The germline V and J ends were trimmed by 3 bases and 1 base, with 3 bases remaining between them. There are 12 residues in the CDR3. CDR3 DNA: TGTGCCAGCAGCTTGCGGAACACTGAAGCTTTCTTT. It translates to CASSLRNTEAFF.

The chain employs TRBV28 and TRBJ1-4, with D unresolved. The V and J ends lost 2 bases and 1 base respectively, with 2 bases between them. The CDR3 has 13 residues. Germline V gene data show CDR1 as MDHEN and CDR2 as SYDVKM. In nucleotides, the CDR3 is TGTGCCAGCAGTTTACTAACTAATGAAAAACTGTTTTTT. This sequence encodes CASSLLTNEKLFF.

The J gene is TRBJ2-1, the V gene TRBV5-1; unclear D gene. V lost 3 bases, J lost 10 bases, and 14 bases lay in between. Germline values: CDR1 SGHRS, CDR2 YFSETQ. The CDR3 runs to 13 residues. The DNA of the CDR3 is TGCGCCAGCAGCTCATCTCCTTTAGCCGAGCAGTTCTTC. The encoded protein is CASSSSPLAEQFF.

The chain recombines TRBV4-3 with TRBJ1-3, with D perhaps TRBD1 (6 bases). The CDR3 consists of 15 residues. Germline CDR1 reads LGHNA; CDR2 reads YSLEER. V lost 0 bases, J lost 2 bases, and 8 bases lay in between. In DNA, the CDR3 is TGCGCCAGCAGCCAAGACTGGGGGCCTGGAAACACCATATATTTT. The encoded protein is CASSQDWGPGNTIYF.

The chain links TRBV30 to TRBJ1-1; a weak D match, TRBD1 (5 bases). From germline, CDR1 is GTSNPN and CDR2 SVGIG (reference sequence). The CDR3 consists of 11 residues. V lost 2 bases to trimming and J lost 7 bases, with 8 bases between them. The DNA for the CDR3 is TGTGCCTGGAGTTGGGGGGGTGAAGCTTTCTTT. It codes for CAWSWGGEAFF.

The rearrangement uses TRBV29-1 and TRBJ1-1; no clear D gene. In germline, CDR1 is SQVTM, CDR2 ANQGSEA. This CDR3 has 10 residues. V dropped 6 bases and J dropped 1 base, with 3 bases sitting between them. In nucleotides, the CDR3 is TGCAGCGTCAAGAACACTGAAGCTTTCTTT. Translating gives CSVKNTEAFF.

J is TRBJ1-1 and V is TRBV2; 9 bases are shared with TRBD1. Per the germline V gene, CDR1 is SNHLY and CDR2 is FYNNEI. This CDR3 is 16 amino acids long. J lost 4 bases, V lost 4 bases, and 10 bases had no gene match. This CDR3 is CASSGGRDRAFTEAFF. The CDR3 coding sequence is TGTGCCAGCAGTGGGGGGAGGGACAGGGCGTTCACTGAAGCTTTCTTT. The whole variable domain, remainder taken from reference TRBV2 and TRBJ1-1, is EPEVTQTPSHQVTQMGQEVILRCVPISNHLYFYWYRQILGQKVEFLVSFYNNEISEKSEIFDDQFSVERPDGSNFTLKIRSTKLEDSAMYFCASSGGRDRAFTEAFFGQGTRLTVV.

This rearrangement joins TRBV7-8 to TRBJ2-1, with 13 bases matching TRBD2. The CDR3 contains 17 residues. The junction had 12 bases not matched to a gene; V was cut back by 5 bases and J by 8 bases. Looked up from germline, CDR1 is SGHVS and CDR2 is FQNEAQ. The DNA of the CDR3 is TGTGCCAGCAGCCCGACCCCTACTAGCGGGGGGGCACATGAGCAGTTCTTC. The encoded protein is CASSPTPTSGGAHEQFF. Combining the CDR3 with reference TRBV7-8 and TRBJ2-1 gives the whole variable domain GAGVSQSPRYKVAKRGQDVALRCDPISGHVSLFWYQQALGQGPEFLTYFQNEAQLDKSGLPSDRFFAERPEGSVSTLKIQRTQQEDSAVYLCASSPTPTSGGAHEQFFGPGTRLTVL.

This chain uses TRBV2 with TRBJ2-7; D perhaps matches TRBD2 (5 bases). The CDR3 covers 13 residues. Germline lookup yields CDR1 SNHLY and CDR2 FYNNEI. Trimming left V 4 bases short and J 4 bases short, with 11 bases between. The CDR3 sequence: CASSADGGYEQYF. CDR3 in DNA: TGTGCCAGCAGTGCTGACGGCGGGTACGAGCAGTACTTC.

As for this clone: Other DNA sequences in the sample encode the same CDR3. The rearrangement joins TRBV7-9 to TRBJ2-1; 8 bases are shared with TRBD2. The CDR3 consists of 15 residues. With 4 bases clipped from V and 2 bases from J, the junction kept 4 bases outside the gene matches. Germline V gives CDR1 SEHNR, CDR2 FQNEAQ (reference sequence). DNA of the CDR3: TGTGCCAGCAGCTCTCGCGGGGGGACCTACAATGAGCAGTTCTTC. Protein sequence: CASSSRGGTYNEQFF. Full variable domain (rest looked up from reference TRBV7-9 and TRBJ2-1): DTGVSQNPRHKITKRGQNVTFRCDPISEHNRLYWYRQTLGQGPEFLTYFQNEAQLEKSRLLSDRFSAERPKGSFSTLEIQRTEQGDSAMYLCASSSRGGTYNEQFFGPGTRLTVL.